This TCR beta chain was recorded in a study of stem cell transplantation in POMP-related autoinflammatory disease (dated by TCRdb to about 2021). In terms of the full investigation: The study hypothesized that defective thymoproteasomes impair MHC class I-dependent CD8+ T-cell differentiation and positive selection, skewing the TRB repertoire. Prior to transplant, the patients had CD4+ naive T-cell skewing, low CD8+ T-cell proportions, and decreased T-cell cytokine secretion. The effect of POMP deficiency on T-cell receptor beta repertoire diversity and CDR3 characteristics was assessed using high-throughput TRB sequencing.

On this clone: Its specific antigen is unknown. Base-call qualities are not available, and no considerably larger clone is one nucleotide away.

Explained via the paper, the time point label denotes: before hematopoietic stem cell transplant. PRAID was marked by prominent immunodeficiency together with autoinflammation. Before TRB sequencing, T-cell subsets (conventional T cells, CD8+ T cells, regulatory T cells, T follicular helper cells) were sorted. Beyond this particular receptor, the publication reports: Across all analyzed T-cell subsets, PRAID patients showed a trend toward higher clonality and lower TRB diversity. In PRAID patients, the trend toward lower diversity and increased clonality reached statistical significance only for regulatory T cells. The number of unique TRB V-J gene pairings was restricted in PRAID patients.

Libraries were constructed by the immunoSEQ multiplex PCR assay. The authors' analysis ran thus. Shannon entropy, which accounts for clonal size distribution, was used to quantify repertoire diversity. The Gini-Simpson index (Simpson_1-D) served as the measure of how unequally clonotypes were distributed. TCRdb provides this immuneACCESS table in a form limited to in-frame rearrangements. Some clones are lacking; in checked studies, under half of them reflect an unresolved V gene, and why the rest are absent is not known. V and J calls and clone size follow that table, whereas D and trimming were derived from the DNA. Counted in this sample were some 26,000 clones; roughly four fifths of them appeared once. The leading ten clones occupy around 2.4% of the sample. The CDR3 goes from the cysteine to the phenylalanine over 12 residues. The CDR3 DNA has 36 bases and is translated from base 1. Trimming at the junction amounts to 2 bases on V and 7 bases on J, and the germline ends lie 8 bases apart. The germline V gene provides CDR1 MNHNS and CDR2 SASEGT.

The V and J segments used are TRBV6-1 and TRBJ1-1, with the D gene too uncertain to name. The sample was CD4+ T cells from PBMCs, taken before stem cell transplantation. This clonotype originated in a human donor with POMP-related autoinflammation and immune dysregulation (PRAID). The CDR3 sequence is CASSEWADEAFF. Read as DNA, the sequence is TGTGCCAGCAGTGAATGGGCAGATGAAGCTTTCTTT.